These 16 T cell receptor beta chains were all obtained from the same sample, sequenced in a study of blood T cell repertoires in COVID-19. The data were produced by immunoSEQ multiplex PCR, yet TCRdb's version contains in-frame clones alone and is incomplete. The data contain fewer than 60,000 clones, approximately 81% of them singletons. Sequenced material: peripheral blood. Receptors originate from a woman of 80 years or more with acute or convalescent COVID-19.

This rearrangement joins TRBV5-1 to TRBJ1-1; 7 bases agree with TRBD1. This CDR3 comprises 13 residues. With V trimmed by 2 bases and J by 3 bases, 1 base remained unmatched. Germline V gives CDR1 SGHRS, CDR2 YFSETQ. The CDR3 sequence: CASSFDRDTEAFF. The CDR3 DNA is TGCGCCAGCAGCTTCGACAGGGACACTGAAGCTTTCTTT. The full variable domain, with the rest looked up from reference TRBV5-1 and TRBJ1-1, is KAGVTQTPRYLIKTRGQQVTLSCSPISGHRSVSWYQQTPGQGLQFLFEYFSETQRNKGNFPGRFSGRQFSNSRSEMNVSTLELGDSALYLCASSFDRDTEAFFGQGTRLTVV.

CDR3 in amino acids: CASSQTRLAEQYF. The CDR3 coding sequence is TGTGCCAGCAGCCAAACTAGGCTAGCGGAGCAGTACTTC. The chain is built from TRBV3-1 (or the pseudogene TRBV3-2) and TRBJ2-7; weak D call: TRBD2 (6 bases). The CDR3 has 13 amino acids. V lost 2 bases to trimming and J lost 7 bases, with 12 bases between them. CDR1 and CDR2 (germline): LGHDT, YNNKEL (reference sequence).

The V gene is TRBV5-1, the J gene TRBJ2-5, with 7 bases lining up with TRBD2. This CDR3 is 13 amino acids long. The junction had 4 bases not matched to a gene; V was cut back by 4 bases and J by 4 bases. CDR1 SGHRS and CDR2 YFSETQ come from the germline V gene. In nucleotides, the CDR3 is TGCGCCAGCAGCCCCGCGGGGGTAGAGACCCAGTACTTC. Translating it yields CASSPAGVETQYF.

V usage is TRBV10-3 and J usage is TRBJ1-4; D not certain. Per germline, CDR1 ENHRY and CDR2 SYGVKD. V was cut by 0 bases and J by 2 bases, with 7 bases left in between. The CDR3 totals 15 residues. The CDR3 nucleotides are TGTGCCATCAGTGAGTCTGGGCGCACTAATGAAAAACTGTTTTTT. This sequence encodes CAISESGRTNEKLFF.

CDR3 region: CASSPRTGGGLANEKLFF. The CDR3 DNA reads as TGTGCCAGCAGCCCAAGGACAGGGGGAGGTTTGGCTAATGAAAAACTGTTTTTT. The gene calls are TRBV7-8 and TRBJ1-4; TRBD1 aligns across 10 bases. The CDR3 runs to 18 residues. The germline gives CDR1 SGHVS, CDR2 FQNEAQ. With 5 bases clipped from V and 3 bases from J, the junction kept 12 bases outside the gene matches.

The chain is built from TRBV12-3 or TRBV12-4 and TRBJ1-5, with D uncertain. This CDR3 has 13 residues. The V and J ends lost 3 bases and 6 bases respectively, with 9 bases between them. The CDR3 reads CASSLSGGQPQHF. CDR3 in DNA: TGTGCCAGCAGTTTGAGTGGTGGTCAGCCCCAGCATTTT.

This chain joins TRBV7-9 and TRBJ2-3; TRBD2 matches 8 bases. Germline assignment: CDR1 SEHNR and CDR2 FQNEAQ (reference sequence). Germline trimming cut 0 bases from V and 4 bases from J; bases unmatched to any gene: 6. The CDR3 is made up of 16 amino acids. CDR3 residues: CASSLALAGTADTQYF. Here the CDR3 DNA reads TGTGCCAGCAGCTTAGCCCTAGCGGGCACAGCAGATACGCAGTATTTT.

The chain links TRBV12-3 or TRBV12-4 to TRBJ2-7, with TRBD1 identical over 10 bases. This CDR3 is built from 12 residues. Unmatched junction bases numbered 7, after V lost 5 bases and J lost 12 bases. This CDR3 reads CASSTDRGLLYF. The CDR3 bases are TGTGCCAGCAGTACGGACAGGGGGTTATTGTACTTC.

The chain employs TRBV2 and TRBJ1-5, with D perhaps matching TRBD1 (5 bases). Trimming removed 4 bases at V and 7 bases at J, with 8 bases between. Germline V gene sequence: CDR1 SNHLY, CDR2 FYNNEI. CDR3 length: 12 amino acids. The CDR3 DNA is TGTGCCAGCAGTGGTTCAGGGCAGCCCCAGCATTTT. Its protein is CASSGSGQPQHF.

The rearrangement uses TRBV30 and TRBJ1-2; perhaps TRBD1 as D (5 bases). CDR3 length equals 15 residues. With 0 bases removed from V and 2 bases from J, the gap between germline ends came to 13 bases. Looked up from germline, CDR1 is GTSNPN and CDR2 is SVGIG (reference sequence). The CDR3 nucleotides are TGTGCCTGGAGTGTAGCTCTCAGGGTCAACTATGGCTACACCTTC. Its translation: CAWSVALRVNYGYTF.

To note about this clone: A junction boundary mismatches the germline segment, possibly from a read error. V gene TRBV3-1 (or the pseudogene TRBV3-2) combines with J gene TRBJ2-4; 11 bases align to TRBD2. The CDR3 has 17 amino acids. In germline, CDR1 is LGHDT, CDR2 YNNKEL (reference sequence). CDR3 region: CASSQRGPSGGKNIQYF. CDR3 nucleotides: TGCGCCAGCAGCCAAAGGGGGCCTAGCGGGGGGAAAAACATTCAGTACTTC.

The chain employs TRBV28 and TRBJ1-5; D may be TRBD1 (6 bases). Germline CDR1 MDHEN, CDR2 SYDVKM. This CDR3 is built from 14 residues. The V gene lost 6 bases and the J gene lost 3 bases, with 12 bases spanning the gap. As DNA, the CDR3 is TGTGCCAGCAGCCCGGGACACCCCAATCAGCCCCAGCATTTT. This gives the protein CASSPGHPNQPQHF.

The rearrangement uses TRBV29-1 and TRBJ2-1; D call uncertain. CDR1 is SQVTM, CDR2 ANQGSEA, per germline. CDR3 length: 10 residues. Trimming cost V 1 base and J 10 bases, with 5 bases left between them. CDR3 in amino acids: CSVEVREQFF. In DNA, the CDR3 is TGCAGCGTTGAAGTACGGGAGCAGTTCTTC.

The chain uses TRBV19 and TRBJ2-7; D might be TRBD1 (6 bases). Germline-derived CDR1 and CDR2 are LNHDA and SQIVND (reference sequence). The CDR3 contains 14 residues. Trimming took off 4 bases at V and 6 bases at J, with 16 bases between the two ends. For the CDR3, the DNA is TGTGCCAGTAGTAGGGGGATACAGGGTGGCGAGCAGTACTTC. This codes for CASSRGIQGGEQYF.

CDR3 residues: CASSLTAADTQYF. Written as DNA, the CDR3 is TGTGCCAGCAGCCTAACAGCGGCAGATACGCAGTATTTT. V usage is TRBV11-3 and J usage is TRBJ2-3; a possible D gene is TRBD2 (5 bases). Germline V gene sequence: CDR1 SGHNT, CDR2 YENEEA. V dropped 5 bases and J dropped 4 bases, with 10 bases sitting between them. The CDR3 consists of 13 residues.

The CDR3 nucleotides read TGCGCCAGCAGCGAAAGCTGGGGAGGCGGGGAGCTGTTTTTT. This sequence encodes CASSESWGGGELFF. The rearrangement joins TRBV5-1 to TRBJ2-2; tentative D call: TRBD2 (6 bases). From germline, CDR1 is SGHRS and CDR2 YFSETQ. The CDR3 runs to 14 residues. Trimming stripped 4 bases from V and 7 bases from J, with 14 bases between. The full variable domain, in which reference TRBV5-1 and TRBJ2-2 provide the parts outside the CDR3, is KAGVTQTPRYLIKTRGQQVTLSCSPISGHRSVSWYQQTPGQGLQFLFEYFSETQRNKGNFPGRFSGRQFSNSRSEMNVSTLELGDSALYLCASSESWGGGELFFGEGSRLTVL.